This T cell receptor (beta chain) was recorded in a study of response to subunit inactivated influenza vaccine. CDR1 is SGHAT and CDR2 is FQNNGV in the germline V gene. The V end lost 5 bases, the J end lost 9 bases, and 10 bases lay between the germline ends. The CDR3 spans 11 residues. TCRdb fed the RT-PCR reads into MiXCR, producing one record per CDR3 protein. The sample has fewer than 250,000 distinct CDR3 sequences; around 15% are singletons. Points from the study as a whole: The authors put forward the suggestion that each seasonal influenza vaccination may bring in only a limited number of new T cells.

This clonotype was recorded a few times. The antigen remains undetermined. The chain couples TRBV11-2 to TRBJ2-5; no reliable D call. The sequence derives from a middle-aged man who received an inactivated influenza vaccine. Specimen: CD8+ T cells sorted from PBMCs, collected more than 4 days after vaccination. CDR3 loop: CASSPSKAQYF. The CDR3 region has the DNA TGTGCCAGCAGCCCCTCCAAGGCCCAGTACTTC.